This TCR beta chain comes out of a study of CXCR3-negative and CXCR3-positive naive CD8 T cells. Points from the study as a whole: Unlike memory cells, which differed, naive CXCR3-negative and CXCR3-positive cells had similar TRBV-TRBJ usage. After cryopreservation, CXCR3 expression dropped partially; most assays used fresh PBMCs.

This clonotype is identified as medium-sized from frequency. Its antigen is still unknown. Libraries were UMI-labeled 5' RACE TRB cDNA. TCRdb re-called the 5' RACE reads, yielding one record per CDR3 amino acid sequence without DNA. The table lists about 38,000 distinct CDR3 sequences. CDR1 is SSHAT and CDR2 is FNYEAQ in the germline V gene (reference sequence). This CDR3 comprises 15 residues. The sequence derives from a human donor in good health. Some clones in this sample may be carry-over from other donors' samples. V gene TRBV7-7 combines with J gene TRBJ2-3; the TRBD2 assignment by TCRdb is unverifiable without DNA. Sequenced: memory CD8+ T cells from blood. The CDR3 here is CASSPGLANTDTQYF.